This T cell receptor beta chain was identified in a study of CD8 T cells in ankylosing spondylitis. This clonotype was recorded at least ten times. Its antigen is still unknown. V was clipped by 0 bases and J by 5 bases, with 11 bases between them. The CDR3 runs to 14 residues. Germline V gene sequence: CDR1 SGDLS, CDR2 YYNGEE. Study results and caveats: Reports of some motif variants in reactive arthritis synovial fluid and blood predate this one. Significant enrichment of disease-linked clones was reportedly seen in matched ankylosing spondylitis synovial fluid. Characteristic, it appeared, of ankylosing spondylitis blood was a TCR beta motif of about eight highly homologous variants.

TCRdb itself ran the 5' RACE reads through MiXCR, one entry per CDR3 protein. The sample has approximately 42,000 distinct CDR3 sequences; under 4.5% are singletons. The TCR was taken from a female donor with ankylosing spondylitis or in good health (not recorded which). Input material: blood, either unsorted or a sorted T cell fraction (not recorded which). The gene calls are TRBV9 and TRBJ1-1; D ambiguous. The CDR3 DNA follows: TGTGCCAGCAGCGTAGCACCCAGAGGGACTGAAGCTTTCTTT. Residues: CASSVAPRGTEAFF.